This TCR beta chain was documented in a study of OX40 agonist ivuxolimab in advanced cancers. Study summary: The mean age was roughly 60 years, ranging from roughly 23 to 79, with around four fifths of participants male.

The CDR3 has 14 residues. V was cut by 8 bases and J by 4 bases, with 19 bases left in between. In germline, CDR1 is SGHRS, CDR2 YFSETQ. Sequenced by immunoSEQ multiplex PCR; TCRdb stores in-frame clones only, minus some. The sample includes 75,000 to 95,000 clones, about 89% of them seen just once. The chain recombines TRBV5-1 with TRBJ2-7; possibly TRBD1 for D (5 bases). The sample in question was CD4+ or CD8+ T cells sorted from blood, obtained in a trial of the OX40 agonist ivuxolimab. The sequence derives from an adult with an advanced solid tumor such as melanoma, head and neck, liver or kidney cancer. The CDR3 DNA reads TGCGCCAGTCAAACGGGCTTGGGGCTTTACGAGCAGTACTTC. As protein: CASQTGLGLYEQYF.